This T cell receptor beta chain was identified during a study of shared clonotypes between healthy human individuals (dated by TCRdb to 2020 to 2022). Regarding the study in general: A couple of women and a few men aged 18 to 49 years were included in the cohort. The study deeply sequenced blood TCR repertoires of roughly five healthy adults to estimate repertoire size and the extent of clonotype sharing between individuals. Between about 0.85 and 10 billion PBMCs per donor were obtained by leukapheresis. To increase sequencing depth and limit assay-specific biases, TCR repertoire library preparation and sequencing were carried out by different laboratories using diverse techniques. Per donor, three plates each were used for CD4 naive and CD4 memory, two for CD8 naive, and one for CD8 memory. Results and caveats for the whole study, not just this receptor: Rarefaction of sorted-subset datasets indicated incomplete sequencing despite the large sequencing depth. Pairwise subsampling led to the expectation that sequencing depth would affect the degree of clonotype sharing among donors. Around 5.4% of naive CD4, approximately 3.7% of naive CD8, about 2.5% of memory CD4, and 0.35% to 0.5% of memory CD8 clonotypes were shared across several donors. The genetic and exposure-history diversity represented was limited by the small number of donors. Sampling was restricted to blood, and TCR repertoires in tissue are likely to differ from TCR repertoires in blood. Compared with non-shared clonotypes, the clonotypes found in all four sorted-subset donors had higher generation probabilities. Naive subsets generally had larger estimated clonotype richness than memory subsets.

Donors were healthy HIV-negative adults with no recently reported acute infections or vaccinations. Every donor was a Caucasian adult living in Nashville, Tennessee, USA. Magnetic negative selection was used to enrich CD4+ T cells, after which naive cells were positively selected on CD45RA and the negative fraction became the memory subset. Blood was obtained by leukapheresis, after which PBMCs were separated by Ficoll-Histopaque density gradient centrifugation and cryopreserved in liquid nitrogen vapor phase. Analytical flow cytometry was used to check the purity and quantity of each magnetically sorted T cell population. From each sorted fraction, genomic DNA was isolated and quantified by UV absorbance on a Nanodrop 2000c. TCR CDR3 regions were amplified from genomic DNA by multiplex PCR using the deep immunoSEQ assay. Extracted genomic DNA from each cell subset was spread evenly across all wells of several immunoSEQ 96-well plates, with each plate serving as a replicate. For sorted subsets, each replicate PCR was loaded with 200 ng genomic DNA, equivalent to some 31,000 T cell genomes. Purified libraries were measured with a Qubit 3.0 fluorometer, size-checked on a Bioanalyzer 2100, and measured again with the KAPA Library Quantification kit. Every immunoSEQ 96-well plate was sequenced on a separate single-read 150-cycle Illumina NextSeq 550 flow cell. Per the authors' processing: The immunoSEQ output contained only junctional sequences without quality scores, so filtering could not match that applied to full-length reads. To assign V/J genes and CDR3, sequences were annotated using PyIR, a Python wrapper for IgBLAST v1.9, with IMGT germline references. Any read was removed if the V/J assignment was weak (E-value above 1e-6), the CDR3 was missing, or the read contained stop codons, out-of-frame junctions, or ambiguous translated residues. V3J clonotypes were defined by identical inferred V gene, J gene, and CDR3 amino acid sequence. Percentage overlap between repertoires was computed as shared unique clonotypes divided by the size of the smaller repertoire. Three approaches were used to assess repertoire richness: RTK rarefaction, the Chao1 estimator, and Recon v2.1 estimates of unobserved clonotypes. Generation probabilities were computed with OLGA for all TCRbeta clonotypes obtained by the gDNA method from several donors. As stored in TCRdb, this immuneACCESS dataset retains in-frame rearrangements with V and J assigned. A fraction of the clones does not appear; measured against another copy, unresolved V genes explain less than half of the discrepancy, and the remainder lacks a known reason. V, J and clone size are taken as reported in that table, and D and trimming were inferred from the DNA itself. The sample table shows millions of clones, and just over 90% are seen once. The ten top clones hold 0.39% of the sample.

Remarks on this clone: What antigen it recognizes has not been identified. Sequence at one end of the junction differs from germline and may be a read error.

According to the germline V gene, CDR1 reads MNHEY and CDR2 reads SVGAGI. Measured from the cysteine to the phenylalanine, the CDR3 is 15 residues long. Only the CDR3 DNA is retained, 45 bases long and in frame from the first base. The clonotype comes from a man aged 18 to 30 in good health. Some clones in this sample may be carry-over from other donors' samples. Sequencing input: naive CD4+ T cells from PBMCs. Sample cell subset or site, as interpreted from the label and publication: CD45RA+ positively selected. The sequence joins TRBV6-5 to TRBJ1-5; TRBD1 is possibly the D segment (6 matching bases). The DNA is as follows: TGTGCCAGCAGTAGCTCCGGGACACATAATCGGCCCCAGCATTTT. The translation is CASSSSGTHNRPQHF.